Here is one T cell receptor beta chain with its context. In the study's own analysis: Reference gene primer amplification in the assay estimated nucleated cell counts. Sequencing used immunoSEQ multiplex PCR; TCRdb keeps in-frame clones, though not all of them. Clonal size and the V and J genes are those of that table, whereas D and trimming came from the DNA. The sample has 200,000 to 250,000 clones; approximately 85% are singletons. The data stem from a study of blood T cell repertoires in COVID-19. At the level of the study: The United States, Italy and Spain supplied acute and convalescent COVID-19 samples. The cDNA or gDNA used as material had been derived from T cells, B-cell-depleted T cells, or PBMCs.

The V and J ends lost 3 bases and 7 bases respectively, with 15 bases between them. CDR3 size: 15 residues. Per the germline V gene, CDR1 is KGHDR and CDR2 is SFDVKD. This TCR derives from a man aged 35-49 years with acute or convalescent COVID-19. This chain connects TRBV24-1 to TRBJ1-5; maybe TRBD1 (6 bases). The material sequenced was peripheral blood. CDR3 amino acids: CATSDGQQGRQPQHF. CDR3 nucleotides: TGTGCCACCAGTGATGGGCAACAGGGAAGGCAGCCCCAGCATTTT.